Presented here are 17 T cell receptor beta chains from one specimen sequenced in a study of T cell responses to AZD1222 COVID-19 vaccine. Assay: immunoSEQ multiplex PCR; the TCRdb copy retains only in-frame clones and omits some. The table records 55,000 to 75,000 clones, 85% of them present only once. This material consisted of peripheral blood, taken on day 0 of AZD1222 vaccination. Receptor source: an adult in good health.

V gene TRBV27 combines with J gene TRBJ1-1; D unresolved. The V end lost 5 bases, the J end lost 6 bases, and 19 bases lay between the germline ends. CDR3 size: 15 residues. From germline, CDR1 is MNHEY and CDR2 SMNVEV (reference sequence). The CDR3 sequence: CASSPRAFARAEAFF. CDR3 DNA: TGTGCCAGCAGTCCTCGGGCCTTTGCGCGGGCTGAAGCTTTCTTT.

This rearrangement joins TRBV19 to TRBJ1-2; D is possibly TRBD1 (5 bases). The germline V gene has CDR1 LNHDA and CDR2 SQIVND (reference sequence). The CDR3 length is 15 residues. The V end lost 3 bases, the J end lost 4 bases, and 15 bases lay between the germline ends. Written as DNA, the CDR3 is TGTGCCAGTAGTATGGGGAGGGGATCCGCCTATGGCTACACCTTC. It yields the protein CASSMGRGSAYGYTF.

This rearrangement joins TRBV28 to TRBJ1-5, with D perhaps matching TRBD1 (6 bases). The CDR3 totals 15 residues. Germline V gene lookup returns CDR1 MDHEN and CDR2 SYDVKM. V lost 6 bases and J 2 bases, leaving 14 bases between the germline ends. The DNA for the CDR3 is TGTGCCAGCAGAATACAGGGAAGGGGCAATCAGCCCCAGCATTTT. Translating gives CASRIQGRGNQPQHF.

V and J are TRBV9 and TRBJ2-5, with D perhaps TRBD1 or TRBD2 (6 bases each). Trimming took off 4 bases at V and 1 base at J, with 23 bases between the two ends. There are 18 residues in the CDR3. Germline V gene data show CDR1 as SGDLS and CDR2 as YYNGEE. The CDR3 loop reads CASSFTWGASNGQETQYF. The DNA of the CDR3 is TGTGCCAGCAGCTTCACCTGGGGGGCCTCAAACGGCCAAGAGACCCAGTACTTC. The whole variable domain, remainder taken from reference TRBV9 and TRBJ2-5, is DSGVTQTPKHLITATGQRVTLRCSPRSGDLSVYWYQQSLDQGLQFLIQYYNGEERAKGNILERFSAQQFPDLHSELNLSSLELGDSALYFCASSFTWGASNGQETQYFGPGTRLLVL.

The chain employs TRBV7-8 and TRBJ2-7; D is unclear. Trimming left V 1 base short and J 7 bases short, with 17 bases between. Germline V lookup: CDR1 SGHVS, CDR2 FQNEAQ. The CDR3 spans 15 residues. The CDR3 DNA reads as TGTGCCAGCAGCTTAGTTGGCGGCAGTGGTAGGGAGCAGTACTTC. Translated: CASSLVGGSGREQYF.

The rearrangement links TRBV10-2 to TRBJ2-5, with D perhaps being TRBD1 or TRBD2 (5 bases each). Trimming pared 9 bases from V and 4 bases from J, leaving 12 bases between. The CDR3 has 12 residues. Germline assignment: CDR1 WSHSY and CDR2 SAAADI. In DNA form, the CDR3 reads TGCGCCAGTATGGGGGTCCGAGAGACCCAGTACTTC. Its translation: CASMGVRETQYF.

V and J are TRBV10-1 and TRBJ1-3, with D uncertain. Germline V gives CDR1 WNHNN, CDR2 SYGVQD (reference sequence). V shed 7 bases and J shed 4 bases, with 8 bases lying between them. CDR3 length: 12 residues. CDR3 amino acids: CASKRLGNTIYF. CDR3 sequence (DNA): TGCGCCAGCAAGAGACTCGGAAACACCATATATTTT.

This chain links TRBV7-8 with TRBJ1-2, with 10 bases matching TRBD1. The CDR3 covers 15 residues. V trimming: 5 bases; J trimming: 8 bases; junction bases outside the gene matches: 11. CDR1 is SGHVS, CDR2 FQNEAQ, per germline. CDR3 coding DNA: TGTGCCAGCAGCCCTGATGGGACAGGGGTTGGGGGCTACACCTTC. It translates to CASSPDGTGVGGYTF.

The rearrangement joins TRBV6-5 to TRBJ2-1; D remains ambiguous. V lost 6 bases and J 3 bases, leaving 9 bases between the germline ends. The CDR3 length is 13 residues. Germline V gene sequence: CDR1 MNHEY, CDR2 SVGAGI. The CDR3 coding sequence is TGTGCCAGCAGGCTCGCCAGCTACAATGAGCAGTTCTTC. As protein: CASRLASYNEQFF.

The V call is TRBV5-1, the J call TRBJ1-2, with a weak D call TRBD1 (5 bases). The germline V and J ends were trimmed by 4 bases and 4 bases, with 17 bases remaining between them. The CDR3 has 15 amino acids. Germline values: CDR1 SGHRS, CDR2 YFSETQ. Here the CDR3 reads CASSPGYTYGYGYTF. As DNA, the CDR3 is TGCGCCAGCAGCCCAGGGTACACGTACGGCTATGGCTACACCTTC. The full variable domain, its missing parts supplied by reference TRBV5-1 and TRBJ1-2, is KAGVTQTPRYLIKTRGQQVTLSCSPISGHRSVSWYQQTPGQGLQFLFEYFSETQRNKGNFPGRFSGRQFSNSRSEMNVSTLELGDSALYLCASSPGYTYGYGYTFGSGTRLTVV.

This clone was seen only once. This chain links TRBV10-1 with TRBJ2-1; no reliable D call. Germline loops: CDR1 WNHNN, CDR2 SYGVQD (reference sequence). Trimming took 4 bases from V and 10 from J, leaving 8 bases between them. This CDR3 contains 11 residues. In DNA form, the CDR3 reads TGCGCCAGCAGTGGCCATGGGGAGCAGTTCTTC. Translated, it gives CASSGHGEQFF.

The chain is built from TRBV3-1 (or the pseudogene TRBV3-2) and TRBJ2-1; 11 nucleotides line up with TRBD2. The V gene end was trimmed by 6 bases and the J gene end by 6 bases; junction bases not matched to a gene: 7. The CDR3 is 15 amino acids. Germline lookup yields CDR1 LGHDT and CDR2 YNNKEL (reference sequence). CDR3 coding DNA: TGTGCCAGCAGGCTAGCGGGGGGCCAGGTCAATGAGCAGTTCTTC. Its protein product is CASRLAGGQVNEQFF.

The chain links TRBV5-1 to TRBJ1-2; D not certain. V was trimmed by 4 bases and J by 4 bases, leaving 23 bases between them. This CDR3 region has 17 residues. Per the germline V gene, CDR1 is SGHRS and CDR2 is YFSETQ. This CDR3 reads CASSPSRLIKVGYGYTF. The CDR3 bases are TGCGCCAGCAGCCCCTCGAGATTGATAAAGGTCGGCTATGGCTACACCTTC.

The rearrangement links TRBV5-6 to TRBJ2-1; D perhaps matches TRBD2 (6 bases). The CDR3 has 15 residues. Trimming took off 2 bases at V and 0 bases at J, with 9 bases between the two ends. Germline CDR1 and CDR2: SGHDT and YYEEEE. CDR3 region: CASSFGGLSYNEQFF. CDR3 nucleotide sequence: TGTGCCAGCAGCTTCGGAGGGCTCTCCTACAATGAGCAGTTCTTC.

The chain has TRBV3-1 (or the pseudogene TRBV3-2) and TRBJ1-4; D is perhaps TRBD1 (5 bases). This CDR3 has 15 residues. Germline V gene lookup returns CDR1 LGHDT and CDR2 YNNKEL (reference sequence). Trimming removed 2 bases at V and 10 bases at J, with 17 bases between. CDR3 amino acids: CASSQKGISRGKLFF. The CDR3, as DNA: TGTGCCAGCAGCCAAAAGGGGATATCACGGGGAAAACTGTTTTTT.

The rearrangement links TRBV10-1 to TRBJ2-5; either TRBD1 or TRBD2 may fit D (5 bases each). The CDR3 runs 15 residues. Germline lookup yields CDR1 WNHNN and CDR2 SYGVQD (reference sequence). Deletions cut 1 base from V and 4 bases from J, with 13 bases between. CDR3 loop: CASSEYGASGETQYF. In DNA form, the CDR3 reads TGCGCCAGCAGTGAGTACGGGGCGTCGGGAGAGACCCAGTACTTC.

This chain connects TRBV7-9 to TRBJ2-7; a possible D gene is TRBD2 (6 bases). This CDR3 is built from 17 residues. Trimming cost V 4 bases and J 0 bases, with 19 bases left between them. Germline V CDR1 and CDR2: SEHNR, FQNEAQ (reference sequence). This CDR3 is CASSSSEGVAASYEQYF. CDR3 nucleotides: TGTGCCAGCAGCTCCAGCGAAGGTGTAGCGGCCTCCTACGAGCAGTACTTC.